This record concerns one T cell receptor (beta chain) sequence. This record belongs to a study of OX40 agonist ivuxolimab in advanced cancers. In germline, CDR1 is MNHEY, CDR2 SVGAGI. There are 13 residues in the CDR3. The V end was cut by 6 bases, the J end by 7 bases, with 15 bases between. Libraries were prepared by immunoSEQ multiplex PCR; TCRdb keeps only in-frame clonotypes and omits some of them. In the table there are roughly 52,000 clones, 77% of which are singletons. Sequences were derived from CD4+ or CD8+ T cells sorted from blood, sampled in a trial of the OX40 agonist ivuxolimab. The origin of this receptor is an adult with an advanced solid tumor such as melanoma, head and neck, liver or kidney cancer. This sequence joins TRBV6-5 and TRBJ1-2, with D unresolved. The chain's CDR3 is CASSLTIMSGYTF. The CDR3 nucleotides read TGTGCCAGCAGCTTGACCATTATGAGTGGCTACACCTTC.